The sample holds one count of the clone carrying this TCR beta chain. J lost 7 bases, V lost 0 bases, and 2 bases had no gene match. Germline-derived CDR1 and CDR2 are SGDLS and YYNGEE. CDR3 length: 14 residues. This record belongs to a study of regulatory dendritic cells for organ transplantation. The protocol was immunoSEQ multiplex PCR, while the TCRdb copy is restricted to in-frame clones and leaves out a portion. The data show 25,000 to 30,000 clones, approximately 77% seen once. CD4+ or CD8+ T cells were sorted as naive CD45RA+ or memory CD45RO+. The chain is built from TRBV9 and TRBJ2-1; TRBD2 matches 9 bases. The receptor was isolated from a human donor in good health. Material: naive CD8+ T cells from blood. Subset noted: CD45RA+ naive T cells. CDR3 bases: TGTGCCAGCAGCGTAGGCGGGGGGGAGAATGAGCAGTTCTTC. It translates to CASSVGGGENEQFF.